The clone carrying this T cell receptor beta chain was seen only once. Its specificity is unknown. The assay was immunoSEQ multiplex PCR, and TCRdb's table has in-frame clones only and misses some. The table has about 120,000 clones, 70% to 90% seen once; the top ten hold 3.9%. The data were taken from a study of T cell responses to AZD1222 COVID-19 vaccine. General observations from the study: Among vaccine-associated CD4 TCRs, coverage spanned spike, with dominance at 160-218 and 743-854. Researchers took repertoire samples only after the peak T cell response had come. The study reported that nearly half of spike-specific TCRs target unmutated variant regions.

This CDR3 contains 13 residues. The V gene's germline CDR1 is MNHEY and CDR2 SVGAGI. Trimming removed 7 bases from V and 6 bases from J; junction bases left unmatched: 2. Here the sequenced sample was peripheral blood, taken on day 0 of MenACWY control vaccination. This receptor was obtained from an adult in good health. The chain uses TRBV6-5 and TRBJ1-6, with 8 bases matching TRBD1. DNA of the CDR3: TGTGCCAGCACTACAGGGGGTAATTCACCCCTCCACTTT. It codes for CASTTGGNSPLHF.